Below, 9 T cell receptor beta chains from the same sample are listed, as sequenced in a study of blood T cell repertoires in COVID-19. Method: immunoSEQ multiplex PCR; TCRdb's copy keeps in-frame clones and lacks some. The sample holds tens of thousands of clones, nearly 90% seen once. The specimen sequenced was peripheral blood. All receptors come from a woman aged 60 to 75 with COVID-19, enrolled during active disease.

The chain has TRBV19 and TRBJ1-5, with 9 bases aligning to TRBD1. V dropped 3 bases and J dropped 7; count of bases not matched to a gene: 4. This CDR3 spans 14 amino acids. The V gene's germline CDR1 is LNHDA and CDR2 SQIVND (reference sequence). CDR3 residues: CASSIGQGRQPQHF. CDR3 bases: TGTGCCAGTAGTATTGGACAGGGGAGACAGCCCCAGCATTTT.

The genes are TRBV10-1 and TRBJ1-2; D is unresolved. Germline CDR1 reads WNHNN; CDR2 reads SYGVQD (reference sequence). The CDR3 length is 13 residues. The V end lost 3 bases, the J end lost 2 bases, and 7 bases lay between the germline ends. CDR3 sequence reads: CASSDGLNYGYTF. The CDR3 DNA reads TGCGCCAGCAGTGACGGACTGAACTATGGCTACACCTTC.

V and J are TRBV5-5 and TRBJ2-7; the D is unclear. Trimming took off 7 bases at V and 0 bases at J, with 5 bases between the two ends. The CDR3 covers 11 residues. In germline, CDR1 is SGHKS, CDR2 YYEKEE (reference sequence). This chain's CDR3 is CASASSYEQYF. CDR3 nucleotides: TGTGCCAGCGCCAGCTCCTACGAGCAGTACTTC.

The CDR3 DNA is TGTGCCAGCAGTTGGACCGGGACTAGGATCACAGATACGCAGTATTTT. It codes for CASSWTGTRITDTQYF. The V and J genes are TRBV6-2 or TRBV6-3 and TRBJ2-3; 8 bases agree with TRBD2. The CDR3 length is 16 residues. V lost 4 bases and J lost 2; bases outside the gene matches: 8. Germline V gives CDR1 MNHEY, CDR2 SVGEGT.

V is TRBV18 and J is TRBJ2-2, with 8 bases identical to TRBD2. Germline V gene sequence: CDR1 KGHSH, CDR2 LQKENI. There are 16 residues in the CDR3. After removal of 3 bases from V and 0 bases from J, the junction contained 3 bases not matched to a gene. The CDR3 here is CASSPLAGPNTGELFF. For the CDR3, the DNA is TGTGCCAGCTCACCTTTAGCGGGACCGAACACCGGGGAGCTGTTTTTT.

CDR3 coding DNA: TGTGCCAGCAGTTACTCGCACGGAGGAGGAGAGACCCAGTACTTC. Residues: CASSYSHGGGETQYF. The chain uses TRBV6-5 and TRBJ2-5; tentatively, D is TRBD2 (5 bases). Germline lookup yields CDR1 MNHEY and CDR2 SVGAGI. The CDR3 is 15 residues long. The germline V and J ends were trimmed by 0 bases and 4 bases, with 12 bases remaining between them.

This clone was recorded once. The rearrangement links TRBV18 to TRBJ1-6, with D hard to call. CDR1 and CDR2 (germline): KGHSH, LQKENI. The CDR3 spans 13 residues. Trimming removed 1 base at V and 8 bases at J, with 6 bases between. The CDR3 nucleotides are TGTGCCAGCTCACCACGGGAGGATTCACCCCTCCACTTT. Protein: CASSPREDSPLHF.

The chain joins TRBV7-2 to TRBJ1-2, with a weak D call TRBD1 (5 bases). Trimming cost V 4 bases and J 4 bases, with 13 bases left between them. The length of the CDR3 is 14 residues. Germline V CDR1 and CDR2: SGHTA, FQGNSA. DNA for the CDR3: TGTGCCAGCAGCTCGTCGGGGGGTTTCTATGGCTACACCTTC. Translated, it gives CASSSSGGFYGYTF.

The genes are TRBV28 and TRBJ1-4; D is perhaps TRBD1 (5 bases). CDR3 length equals 14 residues. CDR1 MDHEN and CDR2 SYDVKM come from the germline V gene. V shed 4 bases and J shed 0 bases, with 6 bases lying between them. CDR3 sequence reads: CASSSTATNEKLFF. In nucleotides, the CDR3 is TGTGCCAGCAGTTCGACAGCAACTAATGAAAAACTGTTTTTT.